Listed below are T cell receptor beta chains from one sample, sequenced in a study of blood T cell repertoires in COVID-19. The repertoire was sequenced with immunoSEQ multiplex PCR; TCRdb's copy has only in-frame clones and lacks some. The profile shows about 310,000 clones, around 86% of them singletons. Sequencing was carried out using peripheral blood. The receptor set was obtained from a middle-aged man with active or convalescent COVID-19. Both conserved end residues are part of each CDR3.

v_gene	j_gene	CDR3aa
TRBV5-1	TRBJ1-2	CASSPYDSSYGYTF
TRBV5-1	TRBJ1-2	CASTTTGSDGYTF
TRBV7-6	TRBJ1-2	CASSPGEGSNYGYTF
TRBV2	TRBJ2-2	CASKRDSGRELFF
TRBV10-3	TRBJ1-2	CAIGLGRNYGYTF
TRBV28	TRBJ1-5	CASSLSGYNQPQHF
TRBV18	TRBJ1-1	CASSPPGSGNTEAFF
TRBV29-1	TRBJ1-4	CSVRPDTIVEKLFF
TRBV18	TRBJ1-5	CASSPGWLSGAKGNQPQHF
TRBV7-2	TRBJ2-1	CASSSGVINEQFF
TRBV12-3/TRBV12-4	TRBJ1-2	CASSSGEVDYTF
TRBV7-2	TRBJ1-5	CASSSGVYRRNQPQHF
TRBV14	TRBJ2-3	CASSLTHLPDTQYF
TRBV5-4	TRBJ2-1	CASSGPRTGMSYNEQFF
TRBV29-1	TRBJ2-5	CSGLQRGPRETQYF
TRBV20-1	TRBJ2-5	CSARDKETQYF
TRBV5-1	TRBJ1-4	CASSLAGDRGQEKLFF
TRBV4-1	TRBJ2-7	CASSPERLAGNPYEQYF
TRBV5-5	TRBJ2-5	CASSTRQGWETQYF
TRBV18	TRBJ2-1	CASSPPSGRYNEQFF
TRBV14	TRBJ2-3	CASSQTGSGDTQYF
TRBV7-2	TRBJ2-5	CASSLAIAGEQETQYF
TRBV7-9	TRBJ2-5	CASSPTGRGETQYF
TRBV4-1	TRBJ1-1	CASSQPGDRVKNTEAFF
TRBV5-1	TRBJ2-1	CASSLAPGLAGTSYNEQFF
TRBV7-3	TRBJ2-2	CASSLWASGDIGELFF
TRBV23-1	TRBJ2-7	CASSQYLRQIYEQYF
TRBV4-1	TRBJ1-4	CASSQLPGQGNEKLFF
TRBV7-2	TRBJ1-2	CASSPRGGERGYTF
TRBV11-2	TRBJ2-5	CASSTGQQETQYF
TRBV5-4	TRBJ1-1	CASSQDEVLTEAFF
TRBV28	TRBJ1-3	CASSPPGGENTIYF
TRBV20-1	TRBJ2-1	CSASSPSGGDLNEQFF
TRBV5-1	TRBJ1-2	CASTMRPQAGYTF
TRBV19	TRBJ2-1	CASSRGQFTYNEQFF
TRBV7-9	TRBJ1-2	CASDPGQGRNGYTF
TRBV28	TRBJ1-1	CASIRGGTGDTEAFF
TRBV5-4	TRBJ1-1	CASSLQDTEAFF
TRBV6-5	TRBJ1-5	CASSIQGNNQPQHF
TRBV4-1	TRBJ1-4	CASSQDTGQPWEKLFF
TRBV4-3	TRBJ2-1	CASSQDLRGLSGEQFF
TRBV4-3	TRBJ1-2	CASSQDGFTGQGYTF
TRBV6-5	TRBJ2-7	CASSYSVGTELDEQYF
TRBV5-1	TRBJ2-5	CASSLSSGGETQYF
TRBV2	TRBJ2-7	CASRYPRSYEQYF
TRBV4-3	TRBJ1-1	CASSLDRPGTEAFF
TRBV6-5	TRBJ1-6	CASSYLGHSINSPLHF
TRBV5-6	TRBJ1-2	CASSRDRRRANYGYTF
TRBV3-1/TRBV3-2	TRBJ1-4	CASSPQGNSMRTEKLFF
TRBV19	TRBJ2-5	CASSISEDPGKTQYF
TRBV5-4	TRBJ2-7	CASSQTSGSYEQYF